What follows are 7 T cell receptor beta chains derived from one specimen sequenced in a study of identical twins (dated by TCRdb to 2016 to 2018). The protocol used for the library was 5' RACE. The sample was run on an Illumina HiSeq 2000. TCRdb handled the public reads itself, with Q25 trimming in fastp and clone calling in MiXCR, and kept productive beta chains. Identical CDR3 protein sequences are pooled into one entry, listed with their most common genes and DNA. The sample has around 490,000 distinct CDR3 sequences on record, 13% to 15% of them singletons. The top ten clonotypes cover around 0.98% of the sample. Separately, the same data were catalogued under a study of yellow fever vaccine responses in identical twins.

Material: CD4+ T cells sorted from blood. These receptors all stem from a woman aged 18-29 years in good health.

This clonotype occurred once. Since a much larger clone is just one base distant, this may be a read error. V usage is TRBV5-1 and J usage is TRBJ2-1; maybe TRBD2 (5 bases). CDR3 length: 13 amino acids. The germline V gene encodes CDR1 SGHRS and CDR2 YFSETQ. Trimming took 5 bases from V and 5 from J, leaving 11 bases between them. Written as DNA, the CDR3 is TGCGCCAGCAGATTGAGGGCAAACAATGAGCAGTTCTTC. It is translated as CASRLRANNEQFF.

This clonotype occurred a few times. V is TRBV20-1 and J is TRBJ2-3, with TRBD1 matching 7 bases. V shed 4 bases, J shed 4 bases, and the junction held 17 bases outside the gene matches. The CDR3 has 17 residues. From germline, CDR1 is DFQATT and CDR2 SNEGSKA (reference sequence). The CDR3 DNA reads TGCAGTGCTACCTTACCGTTCGGCAGGGGGAGCGCAGATACGCAGTATTTT. This sequence encodes CSATLPFGRGSADTQYF.

Many counts were recorded for this clonotype. The V and J genes are TRBV6-5 and TRBJ1-2; no firm D call. The V gene lost 0 bases and the J gene lost 0 bases, with 11 bases spanning the gap. CDR1 MNHEY and CDR2 SVGAGI come from the germline V gene. This CDR3 is built from 16 residues. CDR3 in amino acids: CASSYSLAIPNYGYTF. The DNA of the CDR3 is TGTGCCAGCAGTTACTCTCTCGCGATACCTAACTATGGCTACACCTTC.

In this sample, this clonotype turned up a few times. V usage is TRBV11-3 and J usage is TRBJ2-2; 7 bases align to TRBD1. Germline CDR1 and CDR2: SGHNT and YENEEA. There are 16 residues in the CDR3. After removal of 6 bases from V and 6 bases from J, the junction contained 13 bases not matched to a gene. CDR3 nucleotide sequence: TGTGCCAGCAGTCGTACGAGGGGGCAAATCCCCGGGGAGCTGTTTTTT. Translation: CASSRTRGQIPGELFF.

The J gene is TRBJ2-3, the V gene TRBV20-1; unclear D gene. The CDR3 length is 13 residues. Germline assignment: CDR1 DFQATT and CDR2 SNEGSKA (reference sequence). Trimming took off 3 bases at V and 2 bases at J, with 9 bases between the two ends. The CDR3 DNA is TGCAGTGCTAGTCCCTTGGCCACAGATACGCAGTATTTT. Translating gives CSASPLATDTQYF.

The CDR3 protein is CASRGQGANTEAFF. CDR3 in DNA: TGTGCCAGCAGAGGACAGGGGGCGAACACTGAAGCTTTCTTT. The rearrangement joins TRBV2 to TRBJ1-1; 11 nucleotides line up with TRBD1. Losses at the gene ends were 6 bases for V and 1 base for J; bases not matched to a gene: 1. Germline CDR1 reads SNHLY; CDR2 reads FYNNEI. The length of the CDR3 is 14 residues.

The chain joins TRBV14 to TRBJ2-7, with 10 bases matching TRBD2. Germline CDR1 SGHDN, CDR2 FVKESK. V shed 1 base and J 0 bases; nucleotides not matched to a gene: 9. The CDR3 is 18 residues long. CDR3 sequence reads: CASSQVTSGVPLSYEQYF. In DNA, the CDR3 is TGTGCCAGCAGCCAAGTAACTAGCGGGGTGCCCCTCTCCTACGAGCAGTACTTC.